The clone carrying this T cell receptor beta chain was detected only once. Authors' analysis steps: Quantification of nucleated cells was approximated via reference gene primer amplification. Some clones are missing from TCRdb's copy, which holds only in-frame ones; the method was immunoSEQ multiplex PCR. V, J and clone size are those of that table, while D and trimming were read from the DNA. The sample records about 78,000 clones, around 90% being singletons. The entry originates in a study of blood T cell repertoires in COVID-19. Study-level information: The study drew acute and convalescent COVID-19 samples from the United States, Italy and Spain. PBMCs, B-cell-depleted T cells, or T cells provided the cDNA or gDNA that made up the material.

The CDR3 is made up of 15 amino acids. V was pared by 4 bases and J by 2 bases, with 13 bases between. Germline V gene lookup returns CDR1 ENHRY and CDR2 SYGVKD. This chain links TRBV10-3 with TRBJ2-3; possibly TRBD2 for D (6 bases). This receptor was taken from a woman older than 75 with acute or convalescent COVID-19. The sequenced sample consisted of peripheral blood. For the CDR3, the DNA is TGTGCCATCAGTGGCGGGGCGGCCTTCACAGATACGCAGTATTTT. Its translation is CAISGGAAFTDTQYF.